A single sample is the source of the 30 T cell receptor beta chains below, sequenced in a study of T cell responses to AZD1222 COVID-19 vaccine. Generated by immunoSEQ multiplex PCR, the TCRdb table keeps only in-frame clones and is missing some. The sample shows 110,000 or so clones, more than 70% of them seen only once. The sample in question was peripheral blood, obtained 28 days after the second AZD1222 dose. Every receptor here comes from an adult who received the AZD1222 COVID-19 vaccine.

The CDR3 region is CSARGYTF. CDR3 DNA sequence: TGCAGTGCTAGAGGCTACACCTTC. This sequence joins TRBV20-1 and TRBJ1-2; D call uncertain. This CDR3 has 8 amino acids. Trimming removed 1 base at V and 9 bases at J, with 0 bases between. CDR1 DFQATT and CDR2 SNEGSKA come from the germline V gene (reference sequence).

V and J are TRBV28 and TRBJ1-1, with D unclear. The germline CDR1 and CDR2 sequences are MDHEN and SYDVKM. The CDR3 contains 11 residues. Trimming pared 3 bases from V and 9 bases from J, leaving 8 bases between. CDR3 DNA sequence: TGTGCCAGCAGTTTTGGGAGGAAAGCTTTCTTT. Amino acid sequence: CASSFGRKAFF.

The chain couples TRBV12-3 or TRBV12-4 to TRBJ2-1; 7 nucleotides line up with TRBD2. The CDR3 consists of 13 residues. Losses at the gene ends were 11 bases for V and 0 bases for J; bases not matched to a gene: 4. Here the CDR3 DNA reads TGTGCCTCTCCGGGGGGCTCCTACAATGAGCAGTTCTTC. Translation gives CASPGGSYNEQFF.

This clone occurred once. In DNA, the CDR3 is TGTGCCACCAGCAGAGGAGACAAAGCGGGGGGAGAGACCCAGTACTTC. Translation: CATSRGDKAGGETQYF. The V call is TRBV15, the J call TRBJ2-5; 9 bases fit TRBD2. Germline CDR1 reads LNHNV; CDR2 reads YYDKDF (reference sequence). V was clipped by 1 base and J by 4 bases; unmatched bases: 7. This CDR3 has 16 amino acids.

The V and J genes are TRBV27 and TRBJ1-5; no firm D call. The V gene's germline CDR1 is MNHEY and CDR2 SMNVEV (reference sequence). V was shortened by 2 bases and J by 4 bases, with 0 bases between the two germline ends. This CDR3 contains 11 residues. This CDR3 is CASSLNQPQHF. For the CDR3, the DNA is TGTGCCAGCAGTTTAAATCAGCCCCAGCATTTT.

The chain recombines TRBV7-9 with TRBJ1-2; a possible D gene is TRBD1 (5 bases). Between the trimmed V and J ends, which lost 1 base and 4 bases, there was a span of 10 bases. Germline V gene sequence: CDR1 SEHNR, CDR2 FQNEAQ (reference sequence). The CDR3 spans 14 residues. The CDR3 is CASSLDTGGYGYTF. CDR3 DNA sequence: TGTGCCAGCAGCTTAGATACGGGGGGCTATGGCTACACCTTC.

The chain joins TRBV6-1 to TRBJ2-3; 13 nucleotides align to TRBD2. The CDR3 has 18 residues. The trim removed 1 base at V and 2 bases at J, leaving 6 bases unmatched. CDR1 is MNHNS, CDR2 SASEGT, per germline. CDR3 nucleotides: TGTGCCAGCAGTGAAGGATGGACTAGCGGGGGCCACACAGATACGCAGTATTTT. As protein: CASSEGWTSGGHTDTQYF.

The chain links TRBV28 to TRBJ2-5, with TRBD2 matching over 10 bases. J lost 5 bases, V lost 6 bases, and 9 bases had no gene match. Germline CDR1 reads MDHEN; CDR2 reads SYDVKM. The length of the CDR3 is 15 residues. CDR3 in amino acids: CASSKAGGLFETQYF. CDR3 sequence (DNA): TGTGCCAGCAGCAAAGCGGGGGGGCTTTTTGAGACCCAGTACTTC.

The chain uses TRBV19 and TRBJ1-2; weak D call: TRBD1 (5 bases). The CDR3 sequence is 14 residues long. Germline CDR1 is LNHDA and CDR2 is SQIVND (reference sequence). V was cut by 6 bases and J by 4 bases, with 15 bases left in between. The CDR3 sequence: CASRTGDSGYGYTF. The CDR3 DNA sequence: TGTGCCAGTAGGACTGGGGACTCAGGCTATGGCTACACCTTC. Looking up the rest from reference TRBV19 and TRBJ1-2 gives the full variable domain: DGGITQSPKYLFRKEGQNVTLSCEQNLNHDAMYWYRQDPGQGLRLIYYSQIVNDFQKGDIAEGYSVSREKKESFPLTVTSAQKNPTAFYLCASRTGDSGYGYTFGSGTRLTVV.

This clone is a singleton in its sample. The chain links TRBV5-1 to TRBJ1-1, with D uncertain. Germline CDR1 is SGHRS and CDR2 is YFSETQ. V was pared by 2 bases and J by 3 bases, with 11 bases between. The CDR3 runs 14 residues. DNA of the CDR3: TGCGCCAGCAGCTTCAGGTTGGAGGACACTGAAGCTTTCTTT. This sequence encodes CASSFRLEDTEAFF.

This chain connects TRBV12-3 or TRBV12-4 to TRBJ1-1, with TRBD1 as a possible D gene (5 bases). The CDR3 spans 13 residues. The germline V and J ends were trimmed by 7 bases and 0 bases, with 9 bases remaining between them. The chain's CDR3 is CASKGTVNTEAFF. CDR3 nucleotide sequence: TGTGCCAGCAAAGGGACCGTGAACACTGAAGCTTTCTTT.

V and J are TRBV2 and TRBJ1-1, with unresolved D. The CDR3 sequence is 13 residues long. V was pared by 11 bases and J by 0 bases, with 13 bases between. CDR1 and CDR2 (germline): SNHLY, FYNNEI. CDR3 coding DNA: TGTGCCTCCCACGTCGTCATGAACACTGAAGCTTTCTTT. Translated: CASHVVMNTEAFF.

This sequence joins TRBV5-1 and TRBJ2-5; D not resolved. The germline gives CDR1 SGHRS, CDR2 YFSETQ. The CDR3 spans 11 residues. V was clipped by 2 bases and J by 5 bases, with 4 bases between them. Here the CDR3 DNA reads TGCGCCAGCAGCTTAAGGGAGACCCAGTACTTC. Translating gives CASSLRETQYF.

The V and J genes are TRBV27 and TRBJ2-2; 9 bases align to TRBD1. There are 14 residues in the CDR3. CDR1 and CDR2 (germline): MNHEY, SMNVEV (reference sequence). V shed 6 bases, J shed 7 bases, and the junction held 6 bases outside the gene matches. CDR3 sequence: CASRRDRVIGELFF. In DNA form, the CDR3 reads TGTGCCAGCAGAAGGGACAGGGTGATCGGGGAGCTGTTTTTT.

V gene TRBV7-8 combines with J gene TRBJ2-7; no clear D gene. The V gene lost 3 bases and the J gene lost 2 bases, with 17 bases spanning the gap. This CDR3 comprises 16 residues. In germline, CDR1 is SGHVS, CDR2 FQNEAQ. The CDR3 here is CASSFSTGWTAYEQYF. The CDR3, as DNA: TGTGCCAGCAGCTTTTCAACCGGGTGGACCGCCTACGAGCAGTACTTC.

The V call is TRBV4-2, the J call TRBJ2-2; 13 bases fit TRBD2. The junction had 4 bases not matched to a gene; V was cut back by 1 base and J by 2 bases. Per the germline V gene, CDR1 is LGHNA and CDR2 is YNFKEQ. There are 18 residues in the CDR3. The CDR3 bases are TGTGCCAGCAGCCAAGGGACTAGCGGGGGAGTAAACACCGGGGAGCTGTTTTTT. Residues: CASSQGTSGGVNTGELFF.

The V call is TRBV7-2, the J call TRBJ1-5; D is uncertain. V lost 2 bases and J 5 bases, leaving 16 bases between the germline ends. Germline CDR1 reads SGHTA; CDR2 reads FQGNSA. The CDR3 runs to 16 residues. CDR3 sequence: CASSLPPSRRDQPQHF. The CDR3 DNA follows: TGTGCCAGCAGCTTACCGCCATCAAGAAGGGATCAGCCCCAGCATTTT. Looking up the rest from reference TRBV7-2 and TRBJ1-5 gives the full variable domain: GAGVSQSPSNKVTEKGKDVELRCDPISGHTALYWYRQSLGQGLEFLIYFQGNSAPDKSGLPSDRFSAERTGGSVSTLTIQRTQQEDSAVYLCASSLPPSRRDQPQHFGDGTRLSIL.

The chain combines TRBV2 with TRBJ2-1; D is undetermined. Trimming pared 7 bases from V and 0 bases from J, leaving 4 bases between. CDR1 SNHLY and CDR2 FYNNEI come from the germline V gene. The CDR3 is made up of 12 amino acids. Here the CDR3 DNA reads TGTGCCAGCAAGCGCTCCTACAATGAGCAGTTCTTC. It translates to CASKRSYNEQFF.

This clone appeared a single time. The chain recombines TRBV10-3 with TRBJ1-4, with D tentatively TRBD1 (5 bases). The CDR3 covers 14 residues. Between the trimmed V and J ends, which lost 3 bases and 3 bases, there was a span of 8 bases. Germline assignment: CDR1 ENHRY and CDR2 SYGVKD. CDR3 coding DNA: TGTGCCATCAGTGACTGGGGGGCTAATGAAAAACTGTTTTTT. Residues: CAISDWGANEKLFF.

This clone was counted a single time. The genes are TRBV5-6 and TRBJ2-3, with D possibly being TRBD1 (5 bases). The CDR3 extends over 15 amino acids. V gave up 5 bases and J gave up 3 bases, with 16 bases separating them. CDR1 is SGHDT and CDR2 is YYEEEE in the germline V gene. CDR3 in DNA: TGTGCCAGCAGTTCAGGGTTGCGCTGGACAGATACGCAGTATTTT. It specifies CASSSGLRWTDTQYF.

The chain employs TRBV6-1 and TRBJ2-3; the D gene is possibly TRBD2 (7 bases). V was cut by 3 bases and J by 2 bases, with 9 bases left in between. Germline V gene sequence: CDR1 MNHNS, CDR2 SASEGT. There are 14 residues in the CDR3. This CDR3 is CASSERGPTDTQYF. The CDR3 DNA follows: TGTGCCAGCAGTGAGCGGGGGCCCACAGATACGCAGTATTTT.

This clone was seen once. The rearrangement uses TRBV7-9 and TRBJ1-1; D gene ambiguous. The V gene's germline CDR1 is SEHNR and CDR2 FQNEAQ (reference sequence). The CDR3 covers 15 residues. V shed 1 base and J shed 0 bases, with 9 bases lying between them. CDR3 nucleotide sequence: TGTGCCAGCAGCTTAGGTCTGGGAGTGAACACTGAAGCTTTCTTT. Its protein product is CASSLGLGVNTEAFF.

This chain uses TRBV29-1 with TRBJ2-1; 10 bases match TRBD2. The germline gives CDR1 SQVTM, CDR2 ANQGSEA. V gave up 5 bases and J gave up 5 bases; unmatched junction bases: 3. The length of the CDR3 is 13 residues. This CDR3 is CSVHGLADNEQFF. The CDR3 coding sequence is TGCAGCGTTCACGGACTAGCGGACAATGAGCAGTTCTTC.

V usage is TRBV9 and J usage is TRBJ2-3; D remains unclear. The V end lost 4 bases, the J end lost 3 bases, and 9 bases lay between the germline ends. The CDR3 runs 13 residues. Looked up from germline, CDR1 is SGDLS and CDR2 is YYNGEE. CDR3 sequence: CASSSIATDTQYF. The CDR3 DNA reads TGTGCCAGCAGCTCAATTGCGACAGATACGCAGTATTTT.

This rearrangement joins TRBV20-1 to TRBJ1-4, with D hard to call. Germline V gene lookup returns CDR1 DFQATT and CDR2 SNEGSKA (reference sequence). The CDR3 length is 15 residues. Trimming took off 3 bases at V and 0 bases at J, with 11 bases between the two ends. CDR3 bases: TGCAGTGCTAGTTCAGGAGCTGCAACTAATGAAAAACTGTTTTTT. Translating gives CSASSGAATNEKLFF.

V and J are TRBV11-2 and TRBJ1-1, with D unresolved. The CDR3 length is 13 residues. V dropped 4 bases and J dropped 7 bases, with 13 bases sitting between them. The germline gives CDR1 SGHAT, CDR2 FQNNGV. The CDR3, as DNA: TGTGCCAGCAGCTCCCTAATACTCGGTGAAGCTTTCTTT. Translated: CASSSLILGEAFF.

The chain joins TRBV25-1 to TRBJ1-2, with a weak D call TRBD1 (6 bases). Between the trimmed V and J ends, which lost 3 bases and 6 bases, there was a span of 11 bases. CDR3 length: 13 amino acids. From germline, CDR1 is MGHDK and CDR2 SYGVNS. CDR3 region: CASSEGDTHGYTF. CDR3 bases: TGTGCCAGCAGTGAGGGGGACACGCATGGCTACACCTTC.

In nucleotides, the CDR3 is TGTGCCAGCAGCTTAGCCCAGGGACAGAATGAAGCTTTCTTT. Protein product: CASSLAQGQNEAFF. The chain has TRBV7-9 and TRBJ1-1, with 7 nucleotides matching TRBD1. V gave up 0 bases and J gave up 7 bases; unmatched junction bases: 5. The germline V gene has CDR1 SEHNR and CDR2 FQNEAQ (reference sequence). CDR3 length: 14 amino acids.

V and J are TRBV2 and TRBJ2-1; 10 bases are shared with TRBD1. The CDR3 consists of 15 residues. CDR1 and CDR2 (germline): SNHLY, FYNNEI. Trimming cost V 6 bases and J 2 bases; bases outside gene matches: 4. In DNA, the CDR3 is TGTGCCAGCAGAGCCGGGACAGGGGCCTACAATGAGCAGTTCTTC. Encoded protein: CASRAGTGAYNEQFF.

The CDR3 sequence: CASSNRQGPNEKLFF. CDR3 DNA sequence: TGCGCCAGCAGCAACCGACAGGGACCTAATGAAAAACTGTTTTTT. This chain joins TRBV5-1 and TRBJ1-4, with 7 positions matching TRBD1. V trimming: 4 bases; J trimming: 3 bases; junction bases outside the gene matches: 6. Per the germline V gene, CDR1 is SGHRS and CDR2 is YFSETQ. The CDR3 is 15 residues long.